Included here is one T cell receptor (beta chain) sequence, with context. Primers: 60 Vbeta forward and 13 Jbeta reverse. Assay: immunoSEQ multiplex PCR; the TCRdb copy retains only in-frame clones and omits some. This table has 100,000 to 150,000 clones, over 60% appearing once. The data originate from a study of cytomegalovirus exposure and HLA in healthy donors. Sequencing was performed on PBMCs. This receptor was taken from a man aged 50-59 years in good health and CMV-seronegative.

CDR3 in DNA: TGTGCCAGCAGCTCACACAGGAAAAGACTCTATGGCTACACCTTC. Its protein is CASSSHRKRLYGYTF. The J gene is TRBJ1-2, the V gene TRBV7-6, with D tentatively TRBD1 (5 bases). V lost 4 bases to trimming and J lost 4 bases, with 16 bases between them. The CDR3 loop spans 15 amino acids. Per the germline V gene, CDR1 is SGHVS and CDR2 is FNYEAQ.